The clone carrying this T cell receptor (beta chain) was recorded a few times. Its antigen remains unidentified. V was cut by 4 bases and J by 3 bases, with 10 bases left in between. The CDR3 runs 14 residues. Germline-derived CDR1 and CDR2 are SGDLS and YYNGEE. The table came from immunoSEQ multiplex PCR; TCRdb's copy has only in-frame clones and leaves some out. The sample contains some 2,700 clones, about 72% of which appear only once. The data stem from a study of PD-1 blockade in classical Hodgkin lymphoma. As for the study in general: Patients in the cohort were put on intravenous nivolumab, 3 mg/kg every 2 weeks. Study observations and caveats: The causes of the repertoire differences, possibly disease activity or prior therapy, remain undefined.

All trial patients relapsed after autologous stem cell transplantation. Magnetic depletion of non-target cells from thawed PBMCs yielded purified CD8+ T cells. The rearrangement joins TRBV9 to TRBJ1-4; the D is unclear. Sequenced material: CD8+ T cells from blood, taken at baseline. This receptor was identified in a human donor with classical Hodgkin lymphoma. The CDR3 DNA reads as TGTGCCAGCAGCCCCCGGGCCGCTAATGAAAAACTGTTTTTT. Amino acid sequence: CASSPRAANEKLFF.